The 4 T cell receptor beta chains reported below all come from one sample, sequenced in a study of response to subunit inactivated influenza vaccine. TCRdb recomputed calls from the RT-PCR reads with MiXCR, one row per CDR3 protein. The data show hundreds of thousands of distinct CDR3 sequences, with approximately 15% seen just once and around 6.5% held by the top ten. Sequenced material: PBMCs from blood, taken less than 15 days before vaccination. These receptors all stem from a man in his fifties or sixties who received an inactivated influenza vaccine.

This clonotype was observed a handful of times. The V and J genes are TRBV20-1 and TRBJ2-2, with D perhaps given as TRBD1 or TRBD2 (7 bases each). The CDR3 contains 18 residues. The V and J ends lost 0 bases and 3 bases respectively, with 20 bases between them. CDR1 and CDR2 (germline): DFQATT, SNEGSKA (reference sequence). The CDR3 nucleotides are TGCAGTGCTAGAGAGGGGGGTCGGGGAGGGGGCCACACCGGGGAGCTGTTTTTT. Translated: CSAREGGRGGGHTGELFF.

The chain links TRBV18 to TRBJ2-7; D is unresolved. Germline V gene lookup returns CDR1 KGHSH and CDR2 LQKENI. The CDR3 extends over 16 amino acids. The V end was cut by 0 bases, the J end by 6 bases, with 18 bases between. The CDR3 nucleotides are TGTGCCAGCTCACCACCACCGACGAGGCCGGGTTCCGAGCAGTACTTC. Translating gives CASSPPPTRPGSEQYF.

This clonotype was detected a few times. This CDR3 is CSASADRVGGYTF. CDR3 nucleotide sequence: TGCAGTGCTAGCGCGGACAGGGTGGGTGGCTACACCTTC. The rearrangement links TRBV20-1 to TRBJ1-2; 8 bases match TRBD1. Losses at the gene ends were 3 bases for V and 7 bases for J; bases not matched to a gene: 7. Germline values: CDR1 DFQATT, CDR2 SNEGSKA (reference sequence). CDR3 length: 13 residues.

This clonotype was recorded a few times. The chain uses TRBV4-3 and TRBJ2-7; 8 bases agree with TRBD1. Germline V CDR1 and CDR2: LGHNA, YSLEER. The CDR3 contains 15 residues. V trimming: 3 bases; J trimming: 7 bases; junction bases outside the gene matches: 11. The CDR3 DNA reads TGCGCCAGCAGCCAGGCCGGGACAGGCCCCAGGGAGCAGTACTTC. Translated, it gives CASSQAGTGPREQYF.